This entry lists 25 T cell receptor beta chains sequenced from one sample in a study of vaccination effects on CD4 cells after COVID-19. Peptide-pool stimulation followed by sequencing identified expanded antigen-specific CD4+ clonotypes in the ViraFEST assay. Culturing for about ten days preceded CD4+ T cell isolation. Participants were given two doses of BNT162b2 or mRNA-1273 vaccine. No antigens are known for them. Libraries were prepared by immunoSEQ multiplex PCR; TCRdb keeps only in-frame clonotypes and omits some of them. Here the sample spans about 15,000 clones, roughly 70% being singletons. The sequencing here drew on CD4+ T cells from PBMCs cultured with SARS-CoV-2 spike peptides, taken after COVID-19 vaccination. Receptors were obtained from a human donor who received a COVID-19 vaccine.

The chain recombines TRBV9 with TRBJ2-7; D gene ambiguous. This CDR3 spans 14 amino acids. Germline-derived CDR1 and CDR2 are SGDLS and YYNGEE. Trimming left V 0 bases short and J 0 bases short, with 7 bases between. The CDR3 DNA follows: TGTGCCAGCAGCGTAGGCCAGGCCTCCTACGAGCAGTACTTC. Translation gives CASSVGQASYEQYF.

The V and J genes are TRBV6-6 and TRBJ2-7; D is unclear. CDR1 MNHNY and CDR2 SVGAGI come from the germline V gene (reference sequence). V gave up 0 bases and J gave up 5 bases, with 11 bases separating them. This CDR3 is built from 14 residues. The CDR3 DNA reads as TGTGCCAGCAGTTACTCGAGAGAAGGCCACGAGCAGTACTTC. Translated: CASSYSREGHEQYF.

This chain uses TRBV7-9 with TRBJ1-2, with a weak D call TRBD1 (6 bases). The CDR3 loop spans 13 amino acids. V lost 1 base and J lost 8, with 11 bases in between. Germline V gene lookup returns CDR1 SEHNR and CDR2 FQNEAQ (reference sequence). The CDR3 DNA reads as TGTGCCAGCAGCTTAGAACAGGGTTTCGGCTACACCTTC. Translated: CASSLEQGFGYTF.

The rearrangement uses TRBV5-1 and TRBJ2-1, with 11 bases lining up with TRBD2. The germline CDR1 and CDR2 sequences are SGHRS and YFSETQ. This CDR3 contains 17 residues. Unmatched junction bases numbered 14, after V lost 5 bases and J lost 7 bases. The CDR3 loop is CASSFGLLAGGRNEQFF. In DNA form, the CDR3 reads TGCGCCAGCAGTTTTGGGCTCCTAGCGGGAGGTAGGAATGAGCAGTTCTTC.

V and J are TRBV2 and TRBJ2-3; D is possibly TRBD2 (5 bases). This CDR3 region has 15 residues. V was trimmed by 4 bases and J by 1 base, leaving 12 bases between them. CDR1 is SNHLY, CDR2 FYNNEI, per germline. The CDR3 DNA reads as TGTGCCAGCAGTGCCTCCCGGGGTGGCACAGATACGCAGTATTTT. Its protein product is CASSASRGGTDTQYF.

V usage is TRBV6-6 and J usage is TRBJ2-1; a possible D gene is TRBD1 (6 bases). This CDR3 spans 14 amino acids. The germline V and J ends were trimmed by 0 bases and 6 bases, with 9 bases remaining between them. Germline CDR1 and CDR2: MNHNY and SVGAGI (reference sequence). This chain's CDR3 is CASSYSGTPNEQFF. Here the CDR3 DNA reads TGTGCCAGCAGTTACTCGGGGACACCCAATGAGCAGTTCTTC.

The V gene is TRBV10-3, the J gene TRBJ1-5; tentatively, D is TRBD1 (5 bases). The V end lost 4 bases, the J end lost 4 bases, and 5 bases lay between the germline ends. The CDR3 is 12 amino acids. CDR1 and CDR2 from the germline V gene are ENHRY and SYGVKD. The CDR3 sequence: CAISGGNQPQHF. As DNA, the CDR3 is TGTGCCATCAGTGGGGGGAATCAGCCCCAGCATTTT.

This clone has a handful of counts. The chain couples TRBV10-3 to TRBJ2-7; no definite D call. Germline V gene data show CDR1 as ENHRY and CDR2 as SYGVKD. Trimming shortened V by 8 bases and J by 2 bases, and 10 bases separated the two germline ends. The CDR3 extends over 12 amino acids. CDR3 region: CAIAAGPYEQYF. CDR3 coding DNA: TGTGCCATCGCCGCCGGCCCCTACGAGCAGTACTTC.

V usage is TRBV6-5 and J usage is TRBJ2-3; D call uncertain. Germline V gene lookup returns CDR1 MNHEY and CDR2 SVGAGI. V was trimmed by 5 bases and J by 6 bases, leaving 9 bases between them. CDR3 length equals 12 residues. Here the CDR3 reads CASSLRGDTQYF. Here the CDR3 DNA reads TGTGCCAGCAGTCTTAGAGGCGATACGCAGTATTTT.

The chain employs TRBV4-1 and TRBJ1-5, with no clear D. The germline V and J ends were trimmed by 2 bases and 2 bases, with 4 bases remaining between them. The CDR3 is 13 amino acids. Germline V gene sequence: CDR1 MGHRA, CDR2 YSYEKL. CDR3 in DNA: TGCGCCAGCAGCCAAACAGGCAATCAGCCCCAGCATTTT. Encoded protein: CASSQTGNQPQHF.

This clone has more than one count but fewer than ten. The chain is built from TRBV7-9 and TRBJ2-7; D may correspond to TRBD1 or TRBD2 (5 bases each). V lost 1 base to trimming and J lost 0 bases, with 7 bases between them. This CDR3 is 14 amino acids long. CDR1 and CDR2 from the germline V gene are SEHNR and FQNEAQ (reference sequence). In DNA, the CDR3 is TGTGCCAGCAGCTTAGGGGACGGCTCCTACGAGCAGTACTTC. Protein product: CASSLGDGSYEQYF. Full variable domain (outside the CDR3, taken from reference TRBV7-9 and TRBJ2-7): DTGVSQNPRHKITKRGQNVTFRCDPISEHNRLYWYRQTLGQGPEFLTYFQNEAQLEKSRLLSDRFSAERPKGSFSTLEIQRTEQGDSAMYLCASSLGDGSYEQYFGPGTRLTVT.

CDR3 protein: CAISDRSSGNTIYF. For the CDR3, the DNA is TGTGCCATCAGTGACAGATCCTCTGGAAACACCATATATTTT. The chain joins TRBV10-3 to TRBJ1-3; D is uncertain. Trimming removed 3 bases at V and 0 bases at J, with 6 bases between. There are 14 residues in the CDR3. Germline-derived CDR1 and CDR2 are ENHRY and SYGVKD.

The chain is built from TRBV10-1 and TRBJ2-5; perhaps TRBD1 as D (5 bases). V dropped 2 bases and J dropped 1 base, with 8 bases sitting between them. Per the germline V gene, CDR1 is WNHNN and CDR2 is SYGVQD (reference sequence). The CDR3 spans 14 residues. CDR3 amino acids: CASSEMQGQETQYF. CDR3 sequence (DNA): TGCGCCAGCAGTGAGATGCAGGGCCAAGAGACCCAGTACTTC.

V usage is TRBV6-5 and J usage is TRBJ2-1; 7 bases align to TRBD1. CDR1 and CDR2 from the germline V gene are MNHEY and SVGAGI. This CDR3 contains 13 residues. The trim removed 5 bases at V and 5 bases at J, leaving 3 bases unmatched. The CDR3 region is CASSRQGHNEQFF. CDR3 nucleotide sequence: TGTGCCAGCAGTCGACAGGGCCACAATGAGCAGTTCTTC.

The J gene is TRBJ2-5, the V gene TRBV5-1; 8 bases match TRBD2. In germline, CDR1 is SGHRS, CDR2 YFSETQ. The CDR3 runs 15 residues. The ends lost 4 bases at V and 2 bases at J; junction bases unmatched: 7. The CDR3 coding sequence is TGCGCCAGCAGCAAAACAGCGGGGGTACAAGAGACCCAGTACTTC. Its protein product is CASSKTAGVQETQYF.

The sample holds a few counts of this clone. This rearrangement joins TRBV11-2 to TRBJ2-1; 12 bases map to TRBD1. The V segment lost 3 bases and the J segment 9 bases; nucleotides outside the gene matches: 3. The CDR3 is made up of 14 amino acids. CDR1 is SGHAT, CDR2 FQNNGV, per germline. CDR3 nucleotides: TGTGCCAGCAGCTTTGGGACAGGGGGCAGTGAGCAGTTCTTC. This codes for CASSFGTGGSEQFF.

The gene calls are TRBV4-2 and TRBJ2-3, with 15 bases fitting TRBD2. The V gene's germline CDR1 is LGHNA and CDR2 YNFKEQ. The junction had 6 bases not matched to a gene; V was cut back by 4 bases and J by 1 base. This CDR3 has 18 residues. CDR3 nucleotide sequence: TGTGCCAGCAGCCCAGGACTAGCGGGGGGGCCGGGCACAGATACGCAGTATTTT. Translating gives CASSPGLAGGPGTDTQYF.

The chain joins TRBV7-9 to TRBJ2-3; a possible D gene is TRBD2 (5 bases). Trimming removed 7 bases at V and 4 bases at J, with 15 bases between. The CDR3 has 14 amino acids. CDR1 and CDR2 from the germline V gene are SEHNR and FQNEAQ (reference sequence). As DNA, the CDR3 is TGTGCCAGCACCCAAGGAGGTTTCGCAGATACGCAGTATTTT. It yields the protein CASTQGGFADTQYF.

A single count supports this clone. The chain recombines TRBV19 with TRBJ2-1; 11 bases align to TRBD2. J gave up 7 bases and V 6 bases, and 5 bases lay outside the gene matches. The CDR3 is made up of 14 amino acids. CDR1 is LNHDA and CDR2 is SQIVND in the germline V gene (reference sequence). CDR3 coding DNA: TGTGCCAGTAGAAATAGCGGGAGGGTAAATGAGCAGTTCTTC. The encoded protein is CASRNSGRVNEQFF.

The chain combines TRBV4-3 with TRBJ2-1; 8 bases fit TRBD1. Trimming cost V 0 bases and J 8 bases; bases outside gene matches: 12. Germline V lookup: CDR1 LGHNA, CDR2 YSLEER. CDR3 length: 17 residues. The CDR3 region is CASSQEGIGQGLDEQFF. CDR3 coding DNA: TGCGCCAGCAGCCAAGAAGGAATAGGACAGGGATTAGATGAGCAGTTCTTC.

This chain uses TRBV6-4 with TRBJ2-1, with D tentatively TRBD1 or TRBD2 (6 bases each). The germline V gene encodes CDR1 MRHNA and CDR2 SNTAGT. CDR3 length equals 15 residues. Deletions cut 11 bases from V and 2 bases from J, with 19 bases between. The CDR3 nucleotides are TGTGCCTCGTCAGGGGAGGCAGGGACCTACAATGAGCAGTTCTTC. Its protein is CASSGEAGTYNEQFF.

The chain couples TRBV6-5 to TRBJ2-2; no definite D call. Germline assignment: CDR1 MNHEY and CDR2 SVGAGI. The CDR3 covers 14 residues. V was shortened by 6 bases and J by 6 bases, with 14 bases between the two germline ends. This CDR3 is CASSPEYGSGELFF. The CDR3 DNA reads TGTGCCAGCAGCCCCGAGTACGGGTCCGGGGAGCTGTTTTTT.

The CDR3: CASVGPYNSPLHF. The DNA for the CDR3 is TGTGCCAGCGTAGGACCATATAATTCACCCCTCCACTTT. This chain uses TRBV28 with TRBJ1-6; D gene ambiguous. Trimming shortened V by 8 bases and J by 4 bases, and 9 bases separated the two germline ends. Germline CDR1 and CDR2: MDHEN and SYDVKM. The CDR3 has 13 residues.

The CDR3 DNA is TGTGCCAGCAGTGAATCGGGACAGGGGGATGGCTACACCTTC. As protein: CASSESGQGDGYTF. J is TRBJ1-2 and V is TRBV6-1, with 11 bases fitting TRBD1. Germline V gives CDR1 MNHNS, CDR2 SASEGT. With V trimmed by 2 bases and J by 6 bases, 2 bases remained unmatched. The CDR3 sequence is 14 residues long.

The rearrangement uses TRBV5-1 and TRBJ2-1; the D gene is possibly TRBD1 (5 bases). Germline assignment: CDR1 SGHRS and CDR2 YFSETQ. Trimming shortened V by 1 base and J by 5 bases, and 13 bases separated the two germline ends. This CDR3 has 15 amino acids. This CDR3 reads CASSLIGAQDNEQFF. CDR3 nucleotide sequence: TGCGCCAGCAGCTTGATAGGGGCTCAGGACAATGAGCAGTTCTTC.